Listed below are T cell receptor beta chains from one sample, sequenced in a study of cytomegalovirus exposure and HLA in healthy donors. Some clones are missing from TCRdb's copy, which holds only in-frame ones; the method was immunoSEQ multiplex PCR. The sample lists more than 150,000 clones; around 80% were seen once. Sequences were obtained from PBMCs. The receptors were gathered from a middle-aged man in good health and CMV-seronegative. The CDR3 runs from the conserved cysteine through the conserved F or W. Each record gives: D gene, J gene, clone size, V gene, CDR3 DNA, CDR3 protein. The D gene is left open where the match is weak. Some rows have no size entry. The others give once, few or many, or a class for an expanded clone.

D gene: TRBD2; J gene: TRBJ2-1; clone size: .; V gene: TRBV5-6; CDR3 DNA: TGTGCCAGCAGCTCCCCTAGCGGGACTAGAAATGAGCAGTTCTTC; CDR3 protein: CASSSPSGTRNEQFF
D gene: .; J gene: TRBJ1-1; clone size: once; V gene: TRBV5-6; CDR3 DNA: TGTGCCAGCAGCTTGGTGGGGGCCTCAGGGACTGAAGCTTTCTTT; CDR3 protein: CASSLVGASGTEAFF
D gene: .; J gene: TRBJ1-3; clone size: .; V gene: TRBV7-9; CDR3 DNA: TGTGCCAGCAGTCTTATGGACACCTCTGGAAACACCATATATTTT; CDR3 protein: CASSLMDTSGNTIYF
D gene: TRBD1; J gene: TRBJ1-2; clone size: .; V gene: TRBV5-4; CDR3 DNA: TGTGCCAGCAGCTTAGAGGGGGCGTTTGGTGGCTACACCTTC; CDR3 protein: CASSLEGAFGGYTF
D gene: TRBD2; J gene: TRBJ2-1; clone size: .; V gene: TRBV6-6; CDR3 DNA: TGTGCCAGCAGCTGGGGACTAGCGGTATACAATGAGCAGTTCTTC; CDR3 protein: CASSWGLAVYNEQFF
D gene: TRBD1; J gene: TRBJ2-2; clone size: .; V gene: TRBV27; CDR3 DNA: TGTGCCAGCAGACCCTACCGGGACAGCGGGGAGCTGTTTTTT; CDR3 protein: CASRPYRDSGELFF
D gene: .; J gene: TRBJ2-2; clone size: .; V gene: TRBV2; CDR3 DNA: TGTGCCAGCAGGAGCGGAGCGAACACCGGGGAGCTGTTTTTT; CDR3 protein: CASRSGANTGELFF
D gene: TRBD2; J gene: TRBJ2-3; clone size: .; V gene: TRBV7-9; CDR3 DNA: TGTTCCAGCAGCCCGACTAGCGGGAGTACCACAGATACGCAGTATTTT; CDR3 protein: CSSSPTSGSTTDTQYF
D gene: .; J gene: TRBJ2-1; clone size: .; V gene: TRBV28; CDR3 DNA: TGTGCCAGCAGTTTCCAACAGGGTCGTGAGCAGTTCTTC; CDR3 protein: CASSFQQGREQFF
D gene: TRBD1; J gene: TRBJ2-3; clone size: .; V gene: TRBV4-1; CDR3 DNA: TGCGCCAGCAGCCAAGATCAGGGACAGGGGGGAGATACGCAGTATTTT; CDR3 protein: CASSQDQGQGGDTQYF
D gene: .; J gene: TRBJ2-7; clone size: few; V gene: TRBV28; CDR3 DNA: TGTGCCAGCAGTAGGGGAAGGGCAACCTACGAGCAGTACTTC; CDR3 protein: CASSRGRATYEQYF
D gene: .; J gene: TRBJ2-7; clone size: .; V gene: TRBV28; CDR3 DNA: TGTGCCAGCAGTTTTTCTTCCGAGCAGTACTTC; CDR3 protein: CASSFSSEQYF
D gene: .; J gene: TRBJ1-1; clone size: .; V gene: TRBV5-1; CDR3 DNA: TGCGCCAGCAGCGCAGGATTTGGAAACACTGAAGCTTTCTTT; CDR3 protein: CASSAGFGNTEAFF
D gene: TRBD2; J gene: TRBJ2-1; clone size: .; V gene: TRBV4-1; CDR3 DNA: TGCGCCAGCAGCCAAGAACTAGCGGGGCCCCGGGGTGAGCAGTTCTTC; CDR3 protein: CASSQELAGPRGEQFF
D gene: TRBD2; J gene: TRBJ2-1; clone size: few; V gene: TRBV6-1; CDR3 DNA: TGTGCCAGCAGTGAACTAGCGGGAGGGTACAATGAGCAGTTCTTC; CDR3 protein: CASSELAGGYNEQFF
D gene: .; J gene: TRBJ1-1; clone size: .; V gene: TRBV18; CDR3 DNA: TGTGCCAGCTCAGAGACAACGCTGAACACTGAAGCTTTCTTT; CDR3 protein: CASSETTLNTEAFF
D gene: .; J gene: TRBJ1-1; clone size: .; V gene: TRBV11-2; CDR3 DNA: TGTGCCAGCAGCTTAGGGCTCACTGAAGCTTTCTTT; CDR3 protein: CASSLGLTEAFF
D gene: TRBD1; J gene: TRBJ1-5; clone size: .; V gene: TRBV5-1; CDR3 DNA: TGCGCCAGCAGCCTGGAGGCAGGGGGCGGACAGCCCCAGCATTTT; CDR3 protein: CASSLEAGGGQPQHF
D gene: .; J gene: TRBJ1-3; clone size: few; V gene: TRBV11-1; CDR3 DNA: TGTGCCAGCAGCAGGGGCCCTGGAAACACCATATATTTT; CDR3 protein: CASSRGPGNTIYF
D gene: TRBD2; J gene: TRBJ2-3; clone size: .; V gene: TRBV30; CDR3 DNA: TGTGCCTGGAGCCTAGCGGGAGGGACAGATACGCAGTATTTT; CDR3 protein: CAWSLAGGTDTQYF
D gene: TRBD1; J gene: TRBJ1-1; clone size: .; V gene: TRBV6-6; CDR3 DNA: TGTGCCAGCAGTTACTTTCTTAACAGGGGGCTGGCTTTCTTT; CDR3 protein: CASSYFLNRGLAFF